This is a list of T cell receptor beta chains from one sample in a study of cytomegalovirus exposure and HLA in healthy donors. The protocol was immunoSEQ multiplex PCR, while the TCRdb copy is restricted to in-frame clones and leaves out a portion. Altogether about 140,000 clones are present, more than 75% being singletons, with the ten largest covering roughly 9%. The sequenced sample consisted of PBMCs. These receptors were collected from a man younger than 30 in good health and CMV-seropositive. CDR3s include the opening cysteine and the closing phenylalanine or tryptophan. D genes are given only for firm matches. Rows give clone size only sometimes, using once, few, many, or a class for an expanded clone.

TGTGCCAGCAGCTTGGGGGCCAGCCACCTTAACTATGGCTACACCTTC | CASSLGASHLNYGYTF | - | TRBJ1-2 | - | TRBV5-6
TGTGCCAGCAGCTTCCGGGACTACTATGGCTACACCTTC | CASSFRDYYGYTF | - | TRBJ1-2 | - | TRBV7-9
TGTGCCAGTAGTCCGTCTATATTTGAGCAGTTCTTC | CASSPSIFEQFF | - | TRBJ2-1 | - | TRBV19
TGTGCCAGCAGTGAAAGTGGACTAGCGGGGGGGCCCCTCCAAGAGACCCAGTACTTC | CASSESGLAGGPLQETQYF | TRBD2 | TRBJ2-5 | - | TRBV2
TGCGCCAGCACAGGGAATGGTCCCCAAGAGACCCAGTACTTC | CASTGNGPQETQYF | - | TRBJ2-5 | - | TRBV5-1
TGTGCCAGCTCACCACAGCGACAGGGACGGAAGACCTACGAGCAGTACTTC | CASSPQRQGRKTYEQYF | TRBD1 | TRBJ2-7 | - | TRBV18
TGTGCCAGCAGCTTAGCTCTAGTGGAGAGAGCTTTCTTT | CASSLALVERAFF | - | TRBJ1-1 | - | TRBV7-8
TGCGCCAGCAGCTCACAGGGTTTTGACACTGAAGCTTTCTTT | CASSSQGFDTEAFF | - | TRBJ1-1 | few | TRBV5-1
TGTGCCAGCAGTAAAATAGCGGGAGGATTCTCCAATGAGCAGTTCTTC | CASSKIAGGFSNEQFF | TRBD2 | TRBJ2-1 | - | TRBV27
TGTGCCAGCAGCCGGGACAGGGGGGCAGATACGCAGTATTTT | CASSRDRGADTQYF | TRBD1 | TRBJ2-3 | - | TRBV14
TGTGCCAGCAGCTTCCGGGACTCCCAGGGAGAGACCCAGTACTTC | CASSFRDSQGETQYF | - | TRBJ2-5 | - | TRBV11-2
TGCGCCAGCAGCCCGGGACAGGGGGCCGGCGGCTACACCTTC | CASSPGQGAGGYTF | TRBD1 | TRBJ1-2 | few | TRBV5-1
TGCGCCAGCAAGGTGTACGGGGGAGGGCCCGCCGGGGAGCTGTTTTTT | CASKVYGGGPAGELFF | TRBD2 | TRBJ2-2 | - | TRBV5-1
TGTGCCAGCAGATACGAAGACAGGGCGAATCAGCCCCAGCATTTT | CASRYEDRANQPQHF | TRBD1 | TRBJ1-5 | - | TRBV28
TGTGCCTGGAGCGCGGGACAGGTGTACGAGCAGTACTTC | CAWSAGQVYEQYF | TRBD1 | TRBJ2-7 | - | TRBV30
TGTGCCAGCCTAGCGGGACCCTACAATGAGCAGTTCTTC | CASLAGPYNEQFF | TRBD2 | TRBJ2-1 | - | TRBV11-3
TGTGCCAGCAGCCAAGACCTATTAAACGTCCTGACTTTC | CASSQDLLNVLTF | - | TRBJ2-6 | few | TRBV14
TGTGCCAGCAGCTTAGCGGCGGGCTCCGGGGAGCTGTTTTTT | CASSLAAGSGELFF | - | TRBJ2-2 | - | TRBV7-7
TGCGCCAGCAGCTTGGTGACAGGGTATACCGGGGAGCTGTTTTTT | CASSLVTGYTGELFF | TRBD1 | TRBJ2-2 | - | TRBV5-1
TGCGCCAGCAGCCCACAGGGTTACACTGAAGCTTTCTTT | CASSPQGYTEAFF | - | TRBJ1-1 | - | TRBV5-1
TGCGCCAGCAGCTTGACAGAAGCGGGATTGCAGTACTTC | CASSLTEAGLQYF | TRBD2 | TRBJ2-7 | - | TRBV5-1
TGTGCCAGCAGTTACACAGGCATAAGGATAGCTGAAGCTTTCTTT | CASSYTGIRIAEAFF | - | TRBJ1-1 | - | TRBV6-5
TGTGCCAGCAGCGTAGAGACCGGGACAGGCTATGGCTACACCTTC | CASSVETGTGYGYTF | TRBD1 | TRBJ1-2 | - | TRBV9
TGTGCCAGCAGCTTATGGGGACAGGGACGTCTCTACACCTTC | CASSLWGQGRLYTF | TRBD1 | TRBJ1-2 | - | TRBV11-2
TGTGCCAGCAGCTTAGGTCTCCCTGGCAACTACGAGCAGTACTTC | CASSLGLPGNYEQYF | - | TRBJ2-7 | once | TRBV7-8
TGCAGCGTACGACAGAGCTCTGGAAACACCATATATTTT | CSVRQSSGNTIYF | - | TRBJ1-3 | - | TRBV29-1
TGTGCCAGCATCGAGCTAACAGATACGCAGTATTTT | CASIELTDTQYF | - | TRBJ2-3 | - | TRBV6-1
TGTGCCAGCAGCAAGCTAGGACAGGGAAAAAGCAACTATGGCTACACCTTC | CASSKLGQGKSNYGYTF | TRBD1 | TRBJ1-2 | - | TRBV25-1
TGTGCCAGCAGTGAGGCGGGGGGAGGGAACGAGCAGTACTTC | CASSEAGGGNEQYF | TRBD2 | TRBJ2-7 | - | TRBV2
TGTGCCACCCGGTTTCGGGGGGGCGCCTTAAATGAGCAGTTCTTC | CATRFRGGALNEQFF | TRBD2 | TRBJ2-1 | - | TRBV2
TGTGCCAGTAGTAAAGGGGGCTGGGAGACCCAGTACTTC | CASSKGGWETQYF | TRBD1 | TRBJ2-5 | - | TRBV19
TGTGCCAGCAGAACTCGGTCGGGGGAAGCTTTCTTT | CASRTRSGEAFF | - | TRBJ1-1 | - | TRBV6-5
TGTGCCAGCAAGTCACAGGGGAACAATCAGCCCCAGCATTTT | CASKSQGNNQPQHF | TRBD1 | TRBJ1-5 | - | TRBV2
TGCGCCAGCAGTGTCCCTTACTCTGGAAACACCATATATTTT | CASSVPYSGNTIYF | - | TRBJ1-3 | few | TRBV10-1
TGTGCCTGGAGTGTTTCAGGGGAATCCACTGAAGCTTTCTTT | CAWSVSGESTEAFF | - | TRBJ1-1 | - | TRBV30
TGTGCCAGCAGTGAGCCCGACAGGGGGCGGCGAGCTTTCTTT | CASSEPDRGRRAFF | TRBD1 | TRBJ1-1 | - | TRBV6-1
TGTGCCAGCAGCGCCCTCGGGGGGGCTTTCTACGAGCAGTACTTC | CASSALGGAFYEQYF | TRBD2 | TRBJ2-7 | - | TRBV9